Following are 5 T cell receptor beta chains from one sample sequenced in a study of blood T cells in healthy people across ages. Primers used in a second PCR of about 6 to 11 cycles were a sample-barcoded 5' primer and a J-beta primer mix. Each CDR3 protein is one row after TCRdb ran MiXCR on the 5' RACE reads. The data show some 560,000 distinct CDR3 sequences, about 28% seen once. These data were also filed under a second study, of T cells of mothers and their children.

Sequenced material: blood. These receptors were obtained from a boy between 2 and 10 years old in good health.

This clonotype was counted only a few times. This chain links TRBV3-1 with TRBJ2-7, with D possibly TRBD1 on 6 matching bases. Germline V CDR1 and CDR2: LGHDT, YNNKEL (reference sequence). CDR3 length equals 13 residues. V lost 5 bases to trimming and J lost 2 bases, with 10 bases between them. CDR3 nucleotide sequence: TGTGCCAGCAGCAGAGGGGGAACCTACGAGCAGTACTTC. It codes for CASSRGGTYEQYF.

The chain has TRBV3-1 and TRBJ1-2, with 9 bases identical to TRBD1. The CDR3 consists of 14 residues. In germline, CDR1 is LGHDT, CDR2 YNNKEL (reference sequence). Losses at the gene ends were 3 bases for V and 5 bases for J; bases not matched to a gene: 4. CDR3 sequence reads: CASSQDRGLYGYTF. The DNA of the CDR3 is TGTGCCAGCAGCCAGGACAGGGGACTATATGGCTACACCTTC.

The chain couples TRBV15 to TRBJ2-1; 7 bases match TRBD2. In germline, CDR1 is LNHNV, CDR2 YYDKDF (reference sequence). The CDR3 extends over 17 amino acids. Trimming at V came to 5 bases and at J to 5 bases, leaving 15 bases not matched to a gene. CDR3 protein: CATSQHSGASGHNEQFF. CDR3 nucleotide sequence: TGTGCCACCAGCCAACACTCCGGGGCTAGCGGCCACAATGAGCAGTTCTTC.

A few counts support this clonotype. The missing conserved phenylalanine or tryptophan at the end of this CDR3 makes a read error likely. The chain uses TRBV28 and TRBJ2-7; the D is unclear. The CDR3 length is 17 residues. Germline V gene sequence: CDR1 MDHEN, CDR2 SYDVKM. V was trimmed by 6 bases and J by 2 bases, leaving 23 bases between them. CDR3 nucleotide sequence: TGTGCCAGCAGGTTAGGACGGCCCCCGACCCTCCCCTACGAGCAGTACCTC. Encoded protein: CASRLGRPPTLPYEQYL.

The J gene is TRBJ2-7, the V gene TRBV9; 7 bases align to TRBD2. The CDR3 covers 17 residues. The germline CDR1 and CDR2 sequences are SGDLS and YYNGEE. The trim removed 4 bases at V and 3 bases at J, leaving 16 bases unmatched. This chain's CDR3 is CASSRSGRGRGDYEQYF. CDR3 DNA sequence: TGTGCCAGCAGCCGTAGTGGAAGGGGACGGGGGGACTACGAGCAGTACTTC.